Sequencing of this T cell receptor beta chain was carried out in a study of regulatory T cells in long-lasting Graves disease. Time point specified: newly diagnosed GD, antithyroid drugs for less than 3 months. The TCR library used RNA extracted from PBMCs. Arm-PCR of CDR3 regions and iRepertoire HTBI primers were used to build TCR beta libraries. TCRdb re-derived calls from the multiplex PCR reads in MiXCR, one entry per CDR3 protein. The sample shows roughly 560,000 distinct CDR3 sequences, more than 10% of them seen only once. CDR3 length: 14 amino acids. CDR1 and CDR2 from the germline V gene are SGHRS and YFSETQ. Trimming pared 3 bases from V and 6 bases from J, leaving 12 bases between. This sample was shared with a second study, whose subject was T cells in Graves' hyperthyroidism and ophthalmopathy. That work contributes: The blood repertoire included most of the expanded thyroid clonotypes above 0.001.

Sequencing was performed on peripheral blood mononuclear cells (PBMCs), taken at new diagnosis, from a patient treated with antithyroid drugs. The genes are TRBV5-1 and TRBJ2-2; weak D call: TRBD1 (5 bases). The TCR sequence derives from a woman aged 30 to 39 with Graves disease. CDR3 in DNA: TGCGCCAGCAGCTCCAGTGACAGCCCCGGGGAGCTGTTTTTT. Translated: CASSSSDSPGELFF.